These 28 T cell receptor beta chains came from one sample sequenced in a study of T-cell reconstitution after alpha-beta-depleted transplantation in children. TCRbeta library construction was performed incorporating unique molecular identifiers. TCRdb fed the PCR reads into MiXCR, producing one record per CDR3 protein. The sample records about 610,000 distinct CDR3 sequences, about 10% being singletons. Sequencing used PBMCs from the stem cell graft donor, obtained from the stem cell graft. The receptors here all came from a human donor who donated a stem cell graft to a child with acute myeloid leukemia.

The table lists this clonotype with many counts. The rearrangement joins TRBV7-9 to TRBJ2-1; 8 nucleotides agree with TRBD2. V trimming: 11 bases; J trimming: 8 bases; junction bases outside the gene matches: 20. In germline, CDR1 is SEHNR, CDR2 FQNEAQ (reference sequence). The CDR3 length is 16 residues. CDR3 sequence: CAVQLSTQRGTHEQFF. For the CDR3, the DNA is TGTGCCGTCCAGCTTAGCACCCAGCGGGGGACCCATGAGCAGTTCTTC.

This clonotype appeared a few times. The CDR3 DNA follows: TGCAGTGCTAAGGACAGGGGATACGAAAAACTGTTTTTT. This translates into CSAKDRGYEKLFF. This rearrangement joins TRBV20-1 to TRBJ1-4; 9 bases line up with TRBD1. The CDR3 is 13 residues long. Looked up from germline, CDR1 is DFQATT and CDR2 is SNEGSKA (reference sequence). Unmatched junction bases numbered 5, after V lost 4 bases and J lost 8 bases.

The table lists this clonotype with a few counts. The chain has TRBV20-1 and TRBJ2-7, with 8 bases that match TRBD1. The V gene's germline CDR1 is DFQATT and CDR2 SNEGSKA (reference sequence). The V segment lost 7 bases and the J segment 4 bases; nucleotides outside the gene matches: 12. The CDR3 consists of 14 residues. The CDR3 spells CSVLDSGGSYEQYF. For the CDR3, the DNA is TGCAGTGTCCTGGATTCAGGGGGCTCATACGAGCAGTACTTC.

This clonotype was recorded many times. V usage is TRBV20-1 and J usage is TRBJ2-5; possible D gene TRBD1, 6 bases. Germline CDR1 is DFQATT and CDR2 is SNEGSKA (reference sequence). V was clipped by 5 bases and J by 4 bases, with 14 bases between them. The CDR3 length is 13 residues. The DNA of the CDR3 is TGCAGTGCTCGTGGCCAGGGGACAGAGACCCAGTACTTC. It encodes CSARGQGTETQYF.

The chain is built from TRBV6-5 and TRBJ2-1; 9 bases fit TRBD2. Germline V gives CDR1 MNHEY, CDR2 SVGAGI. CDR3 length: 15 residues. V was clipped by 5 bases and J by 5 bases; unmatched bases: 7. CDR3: CASSRASGINNEQFF. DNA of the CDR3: TGTGCCAGCAGTCGGGCTAGCGGGATTAACAATGAGCAGTTCTTC.

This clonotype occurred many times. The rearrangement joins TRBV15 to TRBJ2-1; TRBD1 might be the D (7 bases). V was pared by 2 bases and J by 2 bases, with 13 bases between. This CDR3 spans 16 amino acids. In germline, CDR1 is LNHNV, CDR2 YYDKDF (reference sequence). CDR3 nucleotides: TGTGCCACCAGCAGACGCGCGGGACAGACCTACAATGAGCAGTTCTTC. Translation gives CATSRRAGQTYNEQFF.

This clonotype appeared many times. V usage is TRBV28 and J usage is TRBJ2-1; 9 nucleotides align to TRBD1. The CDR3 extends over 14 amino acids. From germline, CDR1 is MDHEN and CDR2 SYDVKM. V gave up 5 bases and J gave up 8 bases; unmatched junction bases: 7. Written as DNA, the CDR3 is TGTGCCAGCAGTGGGACAGGGAGGGGGGATGAGCAGTTCTTC. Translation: CASSGTGRGDEQFF.

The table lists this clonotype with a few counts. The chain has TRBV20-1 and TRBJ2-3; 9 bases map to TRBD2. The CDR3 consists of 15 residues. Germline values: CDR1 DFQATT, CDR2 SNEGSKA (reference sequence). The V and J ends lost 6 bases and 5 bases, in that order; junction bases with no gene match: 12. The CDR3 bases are TGCAGTGCCGTAGTGGCGGGAGGGCCGGGAGATACGCAGTATTTT. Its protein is CSAVVAGGPGDTQYF.

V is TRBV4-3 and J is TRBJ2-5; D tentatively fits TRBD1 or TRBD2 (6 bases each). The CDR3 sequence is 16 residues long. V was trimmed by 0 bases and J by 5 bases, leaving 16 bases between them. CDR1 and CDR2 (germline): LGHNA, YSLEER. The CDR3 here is CASSQDLGGAGETQYF. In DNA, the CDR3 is TGCGCCAGCAGCCAAGATCTGGGGGGCGCGGGGGAGACCCAGTACTTC.

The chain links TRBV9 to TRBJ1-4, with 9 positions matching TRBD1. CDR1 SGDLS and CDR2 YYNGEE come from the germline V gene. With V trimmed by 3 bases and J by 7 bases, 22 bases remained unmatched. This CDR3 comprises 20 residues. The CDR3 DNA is TGTGCCAGCAGCGCTCTACAGGGGGCGATTTATTATCCTTTTGGTGAAAAACTGTTTTTT. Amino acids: CASSALQGAIYYPFGEKLFF.

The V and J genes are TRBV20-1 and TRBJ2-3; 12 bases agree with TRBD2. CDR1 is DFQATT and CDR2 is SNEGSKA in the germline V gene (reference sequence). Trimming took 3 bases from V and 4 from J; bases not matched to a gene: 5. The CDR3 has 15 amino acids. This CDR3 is CSARRLAGAPDTQYF. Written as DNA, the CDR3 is TGCAGTGCTAGGAGACTAGCGGGAGCTCCAGATACGCAGTATTTT.

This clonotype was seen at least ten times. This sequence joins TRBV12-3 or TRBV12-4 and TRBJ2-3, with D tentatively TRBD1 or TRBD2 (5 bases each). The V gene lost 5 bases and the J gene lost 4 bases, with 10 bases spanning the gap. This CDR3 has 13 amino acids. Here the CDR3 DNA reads TGTGCCAGCAGTCTGGGACCCGCAGATACGCAGTATTTT. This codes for CASSLGPADTQYF.

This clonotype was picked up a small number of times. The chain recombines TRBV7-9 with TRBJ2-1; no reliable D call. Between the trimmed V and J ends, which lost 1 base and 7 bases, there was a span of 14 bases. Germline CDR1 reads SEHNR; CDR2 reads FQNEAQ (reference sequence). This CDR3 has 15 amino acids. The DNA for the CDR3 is TGTGCCAGCAGCTTAGTTCGGATTTTTGGTAATGAGCAGTTCTTC. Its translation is CASSLVRIFGNEQFF.

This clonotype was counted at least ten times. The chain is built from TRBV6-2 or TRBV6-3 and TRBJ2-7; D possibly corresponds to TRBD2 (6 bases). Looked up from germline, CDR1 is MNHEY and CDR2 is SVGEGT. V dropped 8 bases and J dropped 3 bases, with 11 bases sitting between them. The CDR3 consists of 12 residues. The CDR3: CASLGEVYEQYF. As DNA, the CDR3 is TGTGCCAGCTTGGGGGAGGTCTACGAGCAGTACTTC.

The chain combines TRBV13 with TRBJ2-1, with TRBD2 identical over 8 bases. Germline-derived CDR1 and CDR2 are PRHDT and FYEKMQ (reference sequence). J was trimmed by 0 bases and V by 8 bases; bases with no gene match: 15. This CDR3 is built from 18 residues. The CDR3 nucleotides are TGTGCCAGCGCCCTGAGCCTAGCGGGTCCGAGCTCCTACAATGAGCAGTTCTTC. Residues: CASALSLAGPSSYNEQFF.

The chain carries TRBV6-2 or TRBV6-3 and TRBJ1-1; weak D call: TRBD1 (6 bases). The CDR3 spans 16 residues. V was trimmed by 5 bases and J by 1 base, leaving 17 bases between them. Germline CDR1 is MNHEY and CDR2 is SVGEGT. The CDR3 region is CASSQTRGQKNTEAFF. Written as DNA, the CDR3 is TGTGCCAGCAGTCAAACCAGAGGACAGAAGAACACTGAAGCTTTCTTT.

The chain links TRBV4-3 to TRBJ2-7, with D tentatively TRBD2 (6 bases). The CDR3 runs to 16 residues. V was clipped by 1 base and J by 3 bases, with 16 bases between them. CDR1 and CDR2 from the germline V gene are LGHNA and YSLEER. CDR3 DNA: TGCGCCAGCAGCCAAGCCGGGACTTACGATATCTACGAGCAGTACTTC. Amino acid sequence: CASSQAGTYDIYEQYF.

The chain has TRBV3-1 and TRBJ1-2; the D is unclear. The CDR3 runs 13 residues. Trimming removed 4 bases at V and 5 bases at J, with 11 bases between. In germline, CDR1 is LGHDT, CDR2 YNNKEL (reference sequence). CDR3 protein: CASSLTASYGYTF. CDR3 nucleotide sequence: TGTGCCAGCAGCCTTACGGCCAGTTATGGCTACACCTTC.

CDR3 loop: CASTPFRAGSDTQYF. The CDR3 DNA reads as TGTGCCAGCACCCCCTTCCGGGCGGGCTCAGATACGCAGTATTTT. V gene TRBV25-1 combines with J gene TRBJ2-3, with TRBD2 as a possible D gene (5 bases). Deletions cut 7 bases from V and 4 bases from J, with 18 bases between. CDR1 and CDR2 from the germline V gene are MGHDK and SYGVNS. This CDR3 has 15 amino acids. The variable domain in full, completed from reference TRBV25-1 and TRBJ2-3, reads EADIYQTPRYLVIGTGKKITLECSQTMGHDKMYWYQQDPGMELHLIHYSYGVNSTEKGDLSSESTVSRIRTEHFPLTLESARPSHTSQYLCASTPFRAGSDTQYFGPGTRLTVL.

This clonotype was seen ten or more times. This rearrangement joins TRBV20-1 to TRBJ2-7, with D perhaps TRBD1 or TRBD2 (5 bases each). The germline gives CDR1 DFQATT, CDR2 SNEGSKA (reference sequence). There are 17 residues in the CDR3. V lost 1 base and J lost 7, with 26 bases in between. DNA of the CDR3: TGCAGTGCTAGAGGGCAAACGGGGCTCCGGGTTGGGCGGGAGCAGTACTTC. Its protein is CSARGQTGLRVGREQYF.

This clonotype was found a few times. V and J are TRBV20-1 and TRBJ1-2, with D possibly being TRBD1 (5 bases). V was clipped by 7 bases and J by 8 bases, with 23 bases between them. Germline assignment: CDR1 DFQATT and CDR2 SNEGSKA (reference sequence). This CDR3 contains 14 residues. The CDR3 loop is CSVPPGRILGGYTF. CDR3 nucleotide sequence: TGCAGTGTACCGCCGGGACGGATACTAGGAGGCTACACCTTC.

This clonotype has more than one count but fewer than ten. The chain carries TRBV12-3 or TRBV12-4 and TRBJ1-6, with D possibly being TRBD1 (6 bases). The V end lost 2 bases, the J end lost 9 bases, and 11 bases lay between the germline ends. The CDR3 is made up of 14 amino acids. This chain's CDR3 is CASSLQGTTSPLHF. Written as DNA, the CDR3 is TGTGCCAGCAGTTTACAGGGGACAACTTCACCCCTCCACTTT.

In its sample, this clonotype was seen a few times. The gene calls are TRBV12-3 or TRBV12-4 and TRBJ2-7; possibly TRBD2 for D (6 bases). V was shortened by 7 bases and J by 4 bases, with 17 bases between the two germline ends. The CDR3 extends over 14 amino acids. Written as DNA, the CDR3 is TGTGCCAGCACTCCTCAGGCAGGACTATACGAGCAGTACTTC. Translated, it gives CASTPQAGLYEQYF.

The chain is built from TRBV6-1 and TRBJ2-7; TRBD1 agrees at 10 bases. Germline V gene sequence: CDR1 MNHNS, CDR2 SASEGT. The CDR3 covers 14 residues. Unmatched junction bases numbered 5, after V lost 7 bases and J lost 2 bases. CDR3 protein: CASKSGTGAYEQYF. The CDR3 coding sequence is TGTGCCAGCAAAAGCGGGACAGGGGCCTACGAGCAGTACTTC.

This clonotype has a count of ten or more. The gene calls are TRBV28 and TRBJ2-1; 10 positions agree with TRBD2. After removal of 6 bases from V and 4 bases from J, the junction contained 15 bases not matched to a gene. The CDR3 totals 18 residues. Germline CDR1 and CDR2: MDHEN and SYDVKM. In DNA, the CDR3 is TGTGCCAGCAGCGCCGCCTATATTACTAGCGGGATTTACAATGAGCAGTTCTTC. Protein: CASSAAYITSGIYNEQFF.

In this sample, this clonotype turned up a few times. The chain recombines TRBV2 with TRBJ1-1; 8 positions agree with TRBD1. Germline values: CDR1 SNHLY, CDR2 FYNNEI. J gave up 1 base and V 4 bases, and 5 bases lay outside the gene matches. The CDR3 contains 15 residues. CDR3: CASSGLDRENTEAFF. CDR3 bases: TGTGCCAGCAGTGGGTTGGACAGGGAGAACACTGAAGCTTTCTTT.

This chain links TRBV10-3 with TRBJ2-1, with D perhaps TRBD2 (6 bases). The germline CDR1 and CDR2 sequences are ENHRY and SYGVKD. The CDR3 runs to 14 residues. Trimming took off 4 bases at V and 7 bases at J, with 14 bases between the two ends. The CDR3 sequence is CAISVRGTENEQFF. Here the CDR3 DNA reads TGTGCCATCAGTGTACGGGGGACCGAGAATGAGCAGTTCTTC.

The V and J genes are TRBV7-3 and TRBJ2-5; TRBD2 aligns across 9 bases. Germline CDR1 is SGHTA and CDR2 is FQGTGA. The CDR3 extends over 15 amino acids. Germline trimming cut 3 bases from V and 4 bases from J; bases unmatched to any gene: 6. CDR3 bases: TGTGCCAGCAGCTTGGGACTAGCAGAGGGAGAGACCCAGTACTTC. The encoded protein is CASSLGLAEGETQYF.